Below are 21 T cell receptor beta chains sequenced from a single sample in a study of PD-L1 blockade in urothelial cancer. Time point indicated: peripheral blood 6 weeks after treatment start. TCRdb keeps only in-frame clones here, not all; method: immunoSEQ multiplex PCR. The table includes roughly 110,000 clones, under 95% detected once. The sequences come from PBMCs, collected around atezolizumab (anti-PD-L1) treatment. The receptors shown here come from a man aged 55 to 70 with urothelial cancer.

The J gene is TRBJ1-1, the V gene TRBV28, with TRBD1 identical over 7 bases. The trim removed 7 bases at V and 2 bases at J, leaving 10 bases unmatched. Germline assignment: CDR1 MDHEN and CDR2 SYDVKM. There are 15 residues in the CDR3. CDR3 protein: CASILRTGVNTEAFF. The DNA of the CDR3 is TGTGCCAGCATTCTACGGACAGGAGTAAACACTGAAGCTTTCTTT.

This clone was observed a single time. The V gene is TRBV4-2, the J gene TRBJ2-7; 8 bases map to TRBD2. The germline gives CDR1 LGHNA, CDR2 YNFKEQ. Trimming removed 4 bases from V and 0 bases from J; junction bases left unmatched: 11. The CDR3 runs 17 residues. This chain's CDR3 is CASSRKNGGADSYEQYF. As DNA, the CDR3 is TGTGCCAGCAGCCGTAAAAACGGGGGGGCGGACTCCTACGAGCAGTACTTC.

The chain links TRBV19 to TRBJ2-7; TRBD1 is a possible D gene (6 bases). Trimming removed 4 bases at V and 6 bases at J, with 7 bases between. CDR3 length: 11 amino acids. Germline-derived CDR1 and CDR2 are LNHDA and SQIVND (reference sequence). CDR3 DNA sequence: TGTGCCAGTAGTACGGACAGCGAGCAGTACTTC. It translates to CASSTDSEQYF.

This rearrangement joins TRBV13 to TRBJ2-7, with D maybe TRBD1 (5 bases). This CDR3 has 16 amino acids. The V gene lost 4 bases and the J gene lost 6 bases, with 22 bases spanning the gap. CDR1 is PRHDT, CDR2 FYEKMQ, per germline (reference sequence). As DNA, the CDR3 is TGTGCCAGCAGCTCCGCTCCCGGCAGGGAAGTCCCCGAGCAGTACTTC. Its protein is CASSSAPGREVPEQYF.

This clone appeared a few times. V and J are TRBV2 and TRBJ1-1, with 9 bases identical to TRBD1. Germline-derived CDR1 and CDR2 are SNHLY and FYNNEI. V lost 7 bases to trimming and J lost 4 bases; unmatched junction nucleotides: 4. The CDR3 length is 13 residues. CDR3 amino acids: CASTPDRGTEAFF. DNA of the CDR3: TGTGCCAGCACCCCGGACAGGGGCACTGAAGCTTTCTTT.

The J gene is TRBJ1-4, the V gene TRBV11-2, with 8 bases that match TRBD1. There are 15 residues in the CDR3. The V and J ends lost 4 bases and 0 bases, in that order; junction bases with no gene match: 1. Germline CDR1 and CDR2: SGHAT and FQNNGV. This CDR3 is CASSSTGATNEKLFF. The CDR3 DNA reads TGTGCCAGCAGCTCGACAGGGGCAACTAATGAAAAACTGTTTTTT.

CDR3 DNA: TGTGCCAGCAGCCTATTGACAGGGGGCAACGGGGAGCTGTTTTTT. Translated, it gives CASSLLTGGNGELFF. The chain employs TRBV7-2 and TRBJ2-2; 10 nucleotides match TRBD1. The germline CDR1 and CDR2 sequences are SGHTA and FQGNSA. This CDR3 is built from 15 residues. The trim removed 5 bases at V and 7 bases at J, leaving 7 bases unmatched.

The chain is built from TRBV18 and TRBJ2-4, with 9 bases aligning to TRBD1. V shed 2 bases, J shed 10 bases, and the junction held 15 bases outside the gene matches. Germline V gene sequence: CDR1 KGHSH, CDR2 LQKENI. The CDR3 runs to 17 residues. CDR3 sequence reads: CASSPSGTGMSTRIQYF. The CDR3, as DNA: TGTGCCAGCTCACCATCTGGGACAGGGATGAGTACAAGGATTCAGTACTTC.

Comments on this clone: One end of the junction fails to match germline, which may point to a read error. The chain couples TRBV7-3 to TRBJ1-2; 8 bases map to TRBD1. CDR1 SGHTA and CDR2 FQGTGA come from the germline V gene. CDR3 length: 13 amino acids. For the CDR3, the DNA is TGTGCCAGCAGCTTTAGGTCGGGACAGGAGCTTACTTTC. Protein sequence: CASSFRSGQELTF. Looking up the rest from reference TRBV7-3 and TRBJ1-2 gives the full variable domain: GAGVSQTPSNKVTEKGKYVELRCDPISGHTALYWYRQSLGQGPEFLIYFQGTGAADDSGLPNDRFFAVRPEGSVSTLKIQRTERGDSAVYLCASSFRSGQELTFGSGTRLTVV.

The rearrangement uses TRBV5-4 and TRBJ2-3; tentative D call: TRBD2 (5 bases). The CDR3 is 14 residues long. The ends were cut back, 3 bases at V and 2 bases at J, with 10 bases in the middle. Germline V CDR1 and CDR2: SGHNT, YYREEE (reference sequence). This CDR3 reads CASSSSGVTDTQYF. Here the CDR3 DNA reads TGTGCCAGCAGCTCCTCCGGGGTCACAGATACGCAGTATTTT.

The CDR3 is CASSLGWGLGNEQFF. DNA for the CDR3: TGCGCCAGCAGCTTGGGATGGGGCTTGGGCAATGAGCAGTTCTTC. The V call is TRBV5-1, the J call TRBJ2-1, with a possible D match to TRBD1 (5 bases). This CDR3 spans 15 amino acids. V lost 0 bases, J lost 6 bases, and 13 bases lay in between. Germline values: CDR1 SGHRS, CDR2 YFSETQ.

The chain links TRBV28 to TRBJ2-2, with 8 bases that match TRBD1. Germline CDR1 reads MDHEN; CDR2 reads SYDVKM. CDR3 length: 16 amino acids. The V gene end was trimmed by 8 bases and the J gene end by 6 bases; junction bases not matched to a gene: 14. CDR3: CASAIRQGRIAGELFF. The CDR3 nucleotides are TGTGCCAGCGCAATCCGACAGGGGAGGATCGCCGGGGAGCTGTTTTTT.

The V and J genes are TRBV5-6 and TRBJ1-6, with 7 bases identical to TRBD1. In germline, CDR1 is SGHDT, CDR2 YYEEEE. Losses at the gene ends were 6 bases for V and 8 bases for J; bases not matched to a gene: 8. This CDR3 comprises 14 residues. CDR3 region: CASNYRGQYSPLHF. The CDR3 DNA follows: TGTGCCAGCAACTACAGGGGCCAGTATTCACCCCTCCACTTT.

The V gene is TRBV9, the J gene TRBJ2-2; tentatively, D is TRBD2 (5 bases). Germline V CDR1 and CDR2: SGDLS, YYNGEE. The CDR3 sequence is 14 residues long. The V end was cut by 4 bases, the J end by 8 bases, with 15 bases between. Here the CDR3 reads CASSPRTVAGELFF. The CDR3 bases are TGTGCCAGCAGCCCACGGACTGTCGCTGGGGAGCTGTTTTTT. Filled out from reference TRBV9 and TRBJ2-2, the complete variable domain reads DSGVTQTPKHLITATGQRVTLRCSPRSGDLSVYWYQQSLDQGLQFLIQYYNGEERAKGNILERFSAQQFPDLHSELNLSSLELGDSALYFCASSPRTVAGELFFGEGSRLTVL.

The table lists this clone with many counts. At the DNA level, this CDR3 is encoded by other sequences in the same sample as well. The rearrangement uses TRBV18 and TRBJ1-2; TRBD1 aligns across 7 bases. This CDR3 contains 14 residues. Germline values: CDR1 KGHSH, CDR2 LQKENI. J lost 3 bases, V lost 3 bases, and 4 bases had no gene match. Written as DNA, the CDR3 is TGTGCCAGCTCACCGACAGGGCAGGACTATGGCTACACCTTC. Translated: CASSPTGQDYGYTF.

The chain combines TRBV11-2 with TRBJ2-1, with D possibly matching TRBD2 (6 bases). Trimming left V 0 bases short and J 4 bases short, with 10 bases between. Germline loops: CDR1 SGHAT, CDR2 FQNNGV. CDR3 length: 15 amino acids. Here the CDR3 reads CASSLDPAGYNEQFF. The CDR3 DNA is TGTGCCAGCAGCTTAGATCCAGCGGGTTACAATGAGCAGTTCTTC.

The rearrangement uses TRBV11-2 and TRBJ1-2; 8 bases line up with TRBD1. V gave up 4 bases and J gave up 2 bases; unmatched junction bases: 9. The CDR3 covers 16 residues. Germline V gives CDR1 SGHAT, CDR2 FQNNGV. CDR3 in DNA: TGTGCCAGCAGCTCTCGACAGGGGCGGACGAACTATGGCTACACCTTC. This gives the protein CASSSRQGRTNYGYTF.

V usage is TRBV28 and J usage is TRBJ1-4, with a weak D call TRBD1 (6 bases). In germline, CDR1 is MDHEN, CDR2 SYDVKM. V was cut by 5 bases and J by 10 bases, with 17 bases left in between. CDR3 length: 14 amino acids. The CDR3 region has the DNA TGTGCCAGCAGTCCCCTAGGGGGTGGAGGAAAACTGTTTTTT. Translating it yields CASSPLGGGGKLFF.

V is TRBV9 and J is TRBJ1-1; the match to TRBD1 covers 7 bases. Germline V gene sequence: CDR1 SGDLS, CDR2 YYNGEE. This CDR3 is built from 14 residues. V shed 4 bases and J 2 bases; nucleotides not matched to a gene: 5. In nucleotides, the CDR3 is TGTGCCAGCAGCTTCAGACAGGGCAACACTGAAGCTTTCTTT. It translates to CASSFRQGNTEAFF. Filled out from reference TRBV9 and TRBJ1-1, the complete variable domain reads DSGVTQTPKHLITATGQRVTLRCSPRSGDLSVYWYQQSLDQGLQFLIQYYNGEERAKGNILERFSAQQFPDLHSELNLSSLELGDSALYFCASSFRQGNTEAFFGQGTRLTVV.

The chain uses TRBV14 and TRBJ1-2; D is possibly TRBD1 (5 bases). Deletions cut 0 bases from V and 4 bases from J, with 9 bases between. This CDR3 spans 14 amino acids. Germline CDR1 SGHDN, CDR2 FVKESK. CDR3 sequence: CASSQDQGIYGYTF. The CDR3 nucleotides read TGTGCCAGCAGCCAAGATCAGGGTATCTATGGCTACACCTTC.

The sample holds a few counts of this clone. The genes are TRBV10-3 and TRBJ1-3; D is perhaps TRBD1 (5 bases). The CDR3 is 15 residues long. V shed 2 bases and J shed 1 base, with 9 bases lying between them. CDR1 is ENHRY, CDR2 SYGVKD, per germline. This chain's CDR3 is CAISEQPGSGNTIYF. DNA for the CDR3: TGTGCCATCAGTGAGCAACCAGGGTCTGGAAACACCATATATTTT.